This TCR beta chain was identified in a study of blood T cells in healthy people across ages. The germline V gene has CDR1 SGHTA and CDR2 FQGTGA. The junction had 10 bases not matched to a gene; V was cut back by 4 bases and J by 4 bases. The CDR3 extends over 16 amino acids. Primers used in a second PCR of roughly 6 to 11 cycles were a sample-barcoded 5' primer and a J-beta primer mix. TCRdb re-derived calls from the 5' RACE reads in MiXCR, one entry per CDR3 protein. The profile shows about 930,000 distinct CDR3 sequences, almost 30% of them singletons. This clonotype was detected a few times. These same records also appear under a second study, on T cells of mothers and their children. From that report: Related and unrelated pairs show similar shaping of TCR recombination output by thymic selection.

Sequenced sample: blood. The origin of this receptor is a woman between 35 and 50 years old in good health. The chain combines TRBV7-3 with TRBJ2-1, with 7 bases matching TRBD1. The chain's CDR3 is CASSYSQGSLYNEQFF. The CDR3 DNA reads as TGTGCCAGCAGCTACTCACAGGGGAGCCTTTACAATGAGCAGTTCTTC.